The source of this TCR beta chain is a study of blood T cells in healthy people across ages. Findings of the study overall: Roughly linearly, TCR beta diversity per million T cells fell as age increased. Naive T cell percentage showed a strong correlation with TCR beta diversity.

As concerns this clonotype: Its target is unknown.

The use of a sample-barcoded 5' primer and a J-beta primer mix characterized a second PCR of 7 to 11 cycles. TCRdb reprocessed the 5' RACE reads with MiXCR, giving one entry per CDR3 protein. This table holds over 500,000 distinct CDR3 sequences, approximately 52% found once. Donor samples were obtained from healthy Caucasian individuals from Russia, aged 6 to 90. Trimming left V 4 bases short and J 11 bases short, with 17 bases between. The CDR3 contains 13 residues. Per the germline V gene, CDR1 is LGHDT and CDR2 is YNNKEL (reference sequence). V gene TRBV3-1 combines with J gene TRBJ2-5; D remains unclear. Sequencing used blood. The clonotype was recovered from a woman of 80 years or more in good health. CDR3 DNA sequence: TGTGCCAGCAGCCCCTCTCCGCGGAATGAGCAGTACTTC. Amino acid sequence: CASSPSPRNEQYF.